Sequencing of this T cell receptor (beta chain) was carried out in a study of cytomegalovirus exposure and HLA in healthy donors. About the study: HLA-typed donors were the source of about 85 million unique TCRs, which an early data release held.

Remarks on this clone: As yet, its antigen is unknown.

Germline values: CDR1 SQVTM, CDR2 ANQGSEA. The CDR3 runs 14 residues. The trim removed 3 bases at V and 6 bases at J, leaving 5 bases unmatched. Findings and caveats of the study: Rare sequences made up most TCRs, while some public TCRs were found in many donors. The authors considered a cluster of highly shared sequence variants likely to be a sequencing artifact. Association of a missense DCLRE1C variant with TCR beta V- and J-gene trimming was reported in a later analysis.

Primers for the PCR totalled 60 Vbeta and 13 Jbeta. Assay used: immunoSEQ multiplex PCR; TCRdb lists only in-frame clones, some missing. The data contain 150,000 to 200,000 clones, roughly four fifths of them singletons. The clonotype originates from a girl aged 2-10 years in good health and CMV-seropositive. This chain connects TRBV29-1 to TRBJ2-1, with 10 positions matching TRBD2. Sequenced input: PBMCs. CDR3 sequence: CSVDRLAGANEQFF. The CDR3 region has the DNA TGCAGCGTTGATCGGCTAGCGGGAGCCAATGAGCAGTTCTTC.